What follows are 22 T cell receptor gamma chains derived from one specimen sequenced in a study of gamma delta lymphoproliferative disorders and STAT genes. Sequencing used genomic DNA taken from PBMCs of patients and controls. TCRdb re-called the multiplex PCR reads with CATT. The data show 400 to 550 gamma-chain clones, less than 20% seen once. Sequenced material: blood. These receptors all stem from a human donor with gamma-delta T-cell large granular lymphocyte leukemia.

This clone appeared a few times. As DNA, the CDR3 is TGTGCCACCTGGGGCCTTTATTATAAGAAACTCTTT. Translation: CATWGLYYKKLF. The chain combines TRGV8 with TRGJ1 or TRGJ2. No J gene is reported in TCRdb; it was inferred here by comparing the DNA with germline. The germline V gene encodes CDR1 VENAVY and CDR2 YDSYNSRV. V lost 5 bases to trimming and J lost 3 bases; unmatched junction nucleotides: 4. The CDR3 runs 12 residues.

This clone was seen a few times. This probably arose from a read error, given a far larger clone one base away. The same CDR3 also results from other DNA sequences found in this sample. No J gene was named, though the V gene is TRGV2. Germline V gene lookup returns CDR1 EGSNGY and CDR2 YDSYNSKV. The CDR3 spans 16 residues. The CDR3 reads CATWDGPGSSDWIKTF. The CDR3 coding sequence is TGTGCCACCTGGGACGGGCCGGGGAGTAGTGATTGGATCAAGACATTT.

This clone was detected only once. The J gene is TRGJ1 or TRGJ2, the V gene TRGV3. TCRdb records no J gene; here it was assigned by comparing the DNA to germline. Germline CDR1 VTNTFY, CDR2 YDVSTARD (reference sequence). CDR3 length: 16 amino acids. J lost 4 bases, V lost 0 bases, and 12 bases had no gene match. CDR3: CATWDRLGGEYYKKLF. The CDR3, as DNA: TGTGCCACCTGGGACAGGCTCGGGGGGGAGTATTATAAGAAACTCTTT.

This clone has only a few counts. TCRdb has a much larger clone's protein, which differs at residue 3 from the translation of this DNA, likely because of a read error; what is shown is the protein translated from the DNA. The chain uses TRGV2 and TRGJP2. TCRdb supplies no J gene; here it was assigned by aligning the nucleotide sequence to germline. The V gene's germline CDR1 is EGSNGY and CDR2 YDSYNSKV. The CDR3 is 16 amino acids. CDR3 nucleotides: TGTGCCGCCTGGGACGGGCCGGGGAGTAGTGATTGGATCAAGACGTTT. Translating gives CAAWDGPGSSDWIKTF.

In its sample, this clone was seen a few times. V is TRGV9 and J is TRGJP2. TCRdb is silent on the J gene; assignment here came from matching the DNA to germline. Germline V lookup: CDR1 GITISATS, CDR2 ISYDGTV (reference sequence). V lost 2 bases to trimming and J lost 0 bases; unmatched junction nucleotides: 0. The CDR3 runs 14 residues. This chain's CDR3 is CALWEDSSDWIKTF. CDR3 bases: TGTGCCTTGTGGGAGGATAGTAGTGATTGGATCAAGACGTTT.

Judged by abundance, this clone is medium-sized (0.01 to 0.1%). This specimen includes other DNA sequences encoding the same CDR3. The chain uses TRGV3 and TRGJ1 or TRGJ2. TCRdb is silent on the J gene; assignment here came from matching the DNA to germline. This CDR3 is built from 11 residues. The germline gives CDR1 VTNTFY, CDR2 YDVSTARD (reference sequence). V shed 1 base, J shed 7 bases, and the junction held 1 base outside the gene matches. As DNA, the CDR3 is TGTGCCACCTGGGACAGATATAAGAAACTCTTT. Its protein product is CATWDRYKKLF.

The gene calls are TRGV8 and TRGJ1 or TRGJ2. The J gene was missing in TCRdb and was found by matching the end of the DNA to germline. The CDR3 consists of 12 residues. Germline loops: CDR1 VENAVY, CDR2 YDSYNSRV. The J segment lost 4 bases and the V segment lost 9 bases, leaving 9 bases of the junction unmatched. The CDR3: CATPSGYYKKLF. In DNA form, the CDR3 reads TGTGCCACCCCTTCGGGGTATTATAAGAAACTCTTT.

This clone turned up a few times. This chain joins TRGV9 and TRGJ1 or TRGJ2. TCRdb gives no J gene; it was assigned here by matching the DNA to germline. This CDR3 is built from 13 residues. In germline, CDR1 is GITISATS, CDR2 ISYDGTV (reference sequence). V gave up 0 bases and J gave up 6 bases; unmatched junction bases: 5. The CDR3 here is CALWEVLGYKKLF. CDR3 in DNA: TGTGCCTTGTGGGAGGTGCTGGGTTATAAGAAACTCTTT.

The rearrangement uses TRGV2 and TRGJP2. Here the J gene came from matching the DNA to germline, since TCRdb omits it. The ends lost 0 bases at V and 2 bases at J; junction bases unmatched: 6. Looked up from germline, CDR1 is EGSNGY and CDR2 is YDSYNSKV. This CDR3 is built from 16 residues. CDR3 coding DNA: TGTGCCACCTGGGACGGGCTGTTGAGTAGTGATTGGATCAAGACGTTT. Translation: CATWDGLLSSDWIKTF.

By its share, this clone is large. The rearrangement links TRGV2 to TRGJ1 or TRGJ2. In the absence of a J gene in TCRdb, the DNA was matched to germline to assign it here. The ends lost 0 bases at V and 2 bases at J; junction bases unmatched: 1. Germline values: CDR1 EGSNGY, CDR2 YDSYNSKV. The CDR3 consists of 13 residues. CDR3 loop: CATWDGHYYKKLF. CDR3 nucleotides: TGTGCCACCTGGGACGGGCATTATTATAAGAAACTCTTT.

On this clone itself: A far larger clone is one base from this, pointing to a likely read error. The same CDR3 arises from other DNA sequences in this sample as well. With the J gene uncalled, the V gene is TRGV9. The CDR3 is made up of 11 amino acids. Germline values: CDR1 GITISATS, CDR2 ISYDGTV (reference sequence). The CDR3 nucleotides are TGTGCCTTGTGGTTTCCTTATAAGAAACTATTT. Encoded protein: CALWFPYKKLF.

Relative to its sample, this clone is medium-sized. The chain has TRGV4 and TRGJ1 or TRGJ2. Since TCRdb gives no J gene, matching the DNA to germline was used here to assign it. The CDR3 runs to 14 residues. Trimming took 4 bases from V and 0 from J; bases not matched to a gene: 6. CDR1 is EGSTGY and CDR2 is YDSYTSSV in the germline V gene. This CDR3 is CATWDVSNYYKKLF. The CDR3 bases are TGTGCCACCTGGGACGTCTCGAATTATTATAAGAAACTCTTT.

This clone was recorded a few times. The rearrangement links TRGV3 to TRGJ1 or TRGJ2. No J gene is reported in TCRdb; it was inferred here by comparing the DNA with germline. CDR1 and CDR2 from the germline V gene are VTNTFY and YDVSTARD (reference sequence). The CDR3 consists of 12 residues. Trimming took 3 bases from V and 3 from J; bases not matched to a gene: 2. The DNA for the CDR3 is TGTGCCACCTGGGACTCTTATTATAAGAAACTCTTT. Encoded protein: CATWDSYYKKLF.

This clone was seen a few times. The J gene is TRGJ1 or TRGJ2, the V gene TRGV8. No J gene was available from TCRdb, and it was assigned here by a germline match of the DNA. V was pared by 5 bases and J by 2 bases, with 3 bases of the junction left unmatched. The germline CDR1 and CDR2 sequences are VENAVY and YDSYNSRV. This CDR3 contains 12 residues. The CDR3 DNA reads as TGTGCCACCTGGGGTTATTATTATAAGAAACTCTTT. It codes for CATWGYYYKKLF.

This clone was seen a few times. J is TRGJ1 or TRGJ2 and V is TRGV8. TCRdb leaves out the J gene; it was filled in here by matching the DNA to germline. The length of the CDR3 is 14 residues. Germline values: CDR1 VENAVY, CDR2 YDSYNSRV. V gave up 2 bases and J gave up 3 bases; unmatched junction bases: 7. This chain's CDR3 is CATWDNTCYYKKLF. For the CDR3, the DNA is TGTGCCACCTGGGATAATACGTGTTATTATAAGAAACTCTTT.

The rearrangement links TRGV2 to TRGJP2. As TCRdb names no J gene, one was assigned here on the basis of a DNA match to germline. Germline-derived CDR1 and CDR2 are EGSNGY and YDSYNSKV. Trimming removed 3 bases from V and 3 bases from J; junction bases left unmatched: 4. The CDR3 spans 14 residues. CDR3 in amino acids: CATWDYCSDWIKTF. CDR3 sequence (DNA): TGTGCCACCTGGGACTATTGTAGTGATTGGATCAAGACGTTT.

The chain combines TRGV9 with TRGJ1 or TRGJ2. No J gene is reported in TCRdb; it was inferred here by comparing the DNA with germline. The J segment lost 0 bases and the V segment lost 5 bases, leaving 4 bases of the junction unmatched. CDR3 length: 13 residues. Germline V gene sequence: CDR1 GITISATS, CDR2 ISYDGTV (reference sequence). This chain's CDR3 is CALWGSNYYKKLF. The CDR3 DNA reads as TGTGCCTTGTGGGGATCGAATTATTATAAGAAACTCTTT.

The table lists this clone with a few counts. TCRdb lists the protein of a much larger clone for this DNA, which differs at residue 7, so this is likely a read error; the protein given here is translated from the DNA itself. V usage is TRGV2 and J usage is TRGJP2. In the absence of a J gene in TCRdb, the DNA was matched to germline to assign it here. This CDR3 is built from 16 residues. Trimming at V came to 0 bases and at J to 2 bases, leaving 6 bases not matched to a gene. Germline lookup yields CDR1 EGSNGY and CDR2 YDSYNSKV. CDR3 coding DNA: TGTGCCACCTGGGACGGGCTGGGGAGTAGTGATTGGATCAAGACGTTT. Its translation: CATWDGLGSSDWIKTF.

Within the sample, this clone is medium-sized. V is TRGV2 and J is TRGJP1. The J gene, missing from TCRdb, was assigned here through DNA to germline matching. V shed 0 bases, J shed 6 bases, and the junction held 1 base outside the gene matches. The germline V gene has CDR1 EGSNGY and CDR2 YDSYNSKV. The CDR3 is 13 amino acids. The CDR3 bases are TGTGCCACCTGGGACGGGGCTGGTTGGTTCAAGATATTT. Translated: CATWDGAGWFKIF.

In its sample, this clone ranks as medium-sized. This chain joins TRGV8 and TRGJP2. The J gene is not listed in TCRdb, so it was assigned here from a DNA match to germline. The V gene's germline CDR1 is VENAVY and CDR2 YDSYNSRV. V lost 9 bases, J lost 2 bases, and 9 bases stayed unmatched. This CDR3 region has 14 residues. In DNA, the CDR3 is TGTGCCACCCTTACATACAGTAGTGATTGGATCAAGACGTTT. It yields the protein CATLTYSSDWIKTF.

This clone was seen only a few times. The rearrangement links TRGV8 to TRGJ1 or TRGJ2. As TCRdb names no J gene, one was assigned here on the basis of a DNA match to germline. Germline-derived CDR1 and CDR2 are VENAVY and YDSYNSRV. V lost 8 bases, J lost 2 bases, and 9 bases stayed unmatched. The CDR3 covers 13 residues. This CDR3 reads CATYGTDYYKKLF. As DNA, the CDR3 is TGTGCCACCTATGGGACGGATTATTATAAGAAACTCTTT.

This clone rates as medium-sized. The chain employs TRGV9 and TRGJ1 or TRGJ2. TCRdb lists no J gene, so it was determined here by aligning the DNA to germline. V was clipped by 0 bases and J by 5 bases; unmatched bases: 1. CDR1 is GITISATS, CDR2 ISYDGTV, per germline (reference sequence). The CDR3 extends over 12 amino acids. The CDR3 DNA reads TGTGCCTTGTGGGAGGTGAATTATAAGAAACTCTTT. This sequence encodes CALWEVNYKKLF.